This TCR beta chain was profiled in a study of T cell clonality in common variable immunodeficiency. General study results and limits: TCRbeta clonality was increased in CVID versus healthy controls. Patient heterogeneity in the CVID cohort limited correlations between repertoire features and clinical complications. CVID subjects shared fewer TCRbeta clones than healthy controls did.

Donors gave roughly 4.5 to 9 ml heparinized peripheral whole blood. Using immunoSEQ multiplex PCR, the repertoire was profiled, and TCRdb retains in-frame clones only, with some absent. This sample has about 39,000 clones and no singletons, with 2.5% to 3% in the ten largest. From germline, CDR1 is SGHRS and CDR2 YFSETQ. The CDR3 loop spans 15 amino acids. V was clipped by 4 bases and J by 6 bases; unmatched bases: 4. A few counts support this clone. What it binds is unknown. The CDR3 extends 3 residues past the end of the read, so its final part is completed from the germline J gene. The sequenced sample was peripheral blood mononuclear cells. The J gene is TRBJ2-3, the V gene TRBV5-1; TRBD2 aligns across 14 bases. The TCR comes from a person between 18 and 75 years old in good health. CDR3 sequence: CASSLRTSGGDTQYF. The DNA read from the CDR3 is TGCGCCAGCAGCCTCCGGACTAGCGGGGGGGATACG.